The entry below gives a single TCR beta chain sequence along with its context. This clone was observed a handful of times. Its recognized antigen is unknown. No much larger clonotype is one base removed from it; base qualities were not supplied. Collaborating institutions collected whole blood in K2EDTA tubes following their own protocols. For TCRbeta analysis, collaborators shipped samples as frozen whole blood, isolated PBMCs, or DNA extracted from either of those sample types. The sample originates from a study of blood T cell repertoires in COVID-19 (dated by TCRdb to 2020 to 2021). Regarding the study in general: Collaborator samples came from the United States, Italy and Spain and covered acute and convalescent phases of COVID-19. Samples came from the ongoing ImmuneRACE study (first 160 participants) plus 1,254 subjects from 6 global collaborators. Nearly every sample came with metadata listing a de-identified subject ID, COVID-19 status, age in years and sex. The material from the prospective study consisted of cDNA or gDNA derived from T cells, B-cell-depleted T cells, or PBMCs. HLA class I and class II types, where available, came from metadata supplied by the sample provider rather than from assay-based typing. The dataset comprised deeply sampled blood TCRbeta repertoires from subjects exposed to, actively infected with, or recovered from COVID-19. The repertoires were released in a freely available public database intended as a resource for research on the immune response to SARS-CoV-2. What the authors observed across the whole study: How much clinical and demographic metadata was included differed by source and by participant, and the metadata was provided uncurated.

The immunoSEQ Assay, a bias-controlled multiplex PCR, was used to amplify TCRbeta CDR3 regions from genomic DNA. The paper's data handling went like this. The number of nucleated cells in each sample was estimated from the amplification of reference gene primers within the assay. To quantify the absolute abundance of each unique TCRbeta CDR3 rearrangement, sequence reads were collapsed and filtered. For each sample, productive Simpson clonality was calculated as the square root of Simpson's diversity index over productive rearrangements. What TCRdb holds here is the immuneACCESS table cut down to in-frame rearrangements. Part of the clones is not present; checked against another copy, under half of the missing clones reflect an unresolved V gene, and the others are unexplained. From that table come the V and J calls and clone size; the DNA was used to work out D and trimming. The sample table holds nearly 95,000 clones, of which 90% were seen once. Approximately 1.6% of the sample lies in the top ten.

This TCR derives from a human donor with active COVID-19. The donor label of this sample is uncertain. The sequenced sample was peripheral blood.

The DNA sequence reads TGTGCCAGCAGCTTAATCAGGGCTCAAGAGACCCAGTACTTC. The translation is CASSLIRAQETQYF. The chain employs TRBV5-6 and TRBJ2-5; the D segment could be TRBD1, given 5 matching bases. Deletion took 2 bases off V and 2 bases off J, with a span of 10 bases between the germline ends. CDR1 and CDR2 are drawn from the germline V gene: SGHDT, YYEEEE. There are 14 amino acids in the CDR3, from cysteine to phenylalanine inclusive. Of the read, only the CDR3 DNA is kept; its 42 bases are in frame from base 1.